The present T cell receptor (beta chain) was sequenced within a study of cytomegalovirus exposure and HLA in healthy donors (dated by TCRdb to about 2017). At the level of the whole study: In an earlier analysis of around 540 of the donors, approximately 260 Gb of sequence data and roughly 100 million unique TCR beta sequences from some 170 million T cells were reported. An early release that covered more than 550 HLA-typed donors contained about 300 gigabases of sequencing data and 75 million to 100 million unique TCR sequences. Among the roughly 380 genotyped donors, approximately 82% belonged to the genetic ancestry cluster associated with self-reported Caucasian donors. The study aimed to test whether cataloging public T cell receptors could reveal signatures of past pathogen exposure. The study profiled the T cell repertoires of under 700 subjects by immunosequencing and related them to cytomegalovirus serostatus. Besides the first cohort of more than 650 subjects, a separate validation cohort made up of 90 to 150 different subjects was used. To predict cytomegalovirus infection status, the study brought together high-throughput TCR immunosequencing, statistical association of individual TCRs with disease status, and machine learning. A later analysis re-examined previously published TCR beta repertoires from more than 600 donors and added high-resolution HLA genotyping to investigate patterns of TCR occurrence. The later analysis used no new phenotypic data to find candidate immune exposures, relying instead on TCR beta sequences and their occurrence across donors. To decide whether each TCR beta V gene segment behaved as functional or pseudogenic, an earlier analysis of approximately 590 of the donors relied on high-throughput TCR beta sequencing. Alongside the repertoire data, information on donor age, sex, ethnicity and CMV serostatus was compiled. A later genetic analysis used genome-wide SNP genotypes for about 60% of the 666 donors, treating that subset as a discovery cohort. Every discovery cohort repertoire had been produced on one sequencing platform. Class I and class II HLA loci were covered by the typing at four-digit resolution. The number of typed donors differed by locus: roughly 629-640 for A, B, C, DRB1 and DQB1; some 540 for DQA1; approximately 600 for DPA1; and about 450 for DPB1. A few DR-DQ haplotypes were handled as single units for association and clustering because linkage in the cohort was strong. Among 398 genotyped donors of the cohort, an average of 235,054 unique TCR beta nucleotide sequences were sequenced per donor, around 18% of them non-productive. What the research found in general, with its limitations: The study listed 150 to 200 TCR beta chains as associated with cytomegalovirus. HLA typing was unavailable for some donors at each locus, so association tests used only the typed subset. An association between a missense DCLRE1C variant and V-gene and J-gene trimming of TCR beta chains was found in a later genetic analysis and replicated in an independent cohort. A cluster of highly shared sequence variants was judged likely to represent a technical artifact of the sequencing pipeline. A further reported finding was that TCR beta sequences accurately predicted the HLA-A and HLA-B alleles for most subjects in the first cohort. In a later analysis, TCR association rates were found to vary across HLA loci, with the most associated TCRs seen for DRB1 alleles and the fewest for HLA-C alleles. For the cohort, immune exposure information was limited to CMV serostatus. Presence/absence analyses assumed roughly uniform sequencing depth across donors, an assumption that may not hold. Most TCR sequences were observed very rarely across donors, whereas some public TCRs were present in many individuals. Because counts were too low, about 15 rarely observed V segments, including chromosome 9 orphons, were left out of the earlier analysis of roughly 600 of the donors. Some IMGT-functional V segments, including TRBV6-2 and TRBV6-3, could not be distinguished by the 87-base-pair reads and were therefore excluded. Compared with equally common non-associated chains, HLA-associated TCR beta chains in a later analysis were more clonally expanded and had lower generation probabilities. The authors suggested that the approach could potentially be generalized to other disease states and immunological phenotypes. In vitro tests confirmed that a few of the cytomegalovirus-associated TCR beta chains recognize cytomegalovirus antigens. A later analysis found that most CMV-associated TCR beta chains appeared HLA-restricted, with HLA associations seemingly driven largely by CMV exposure. Specific HLA alleles were associated with 15,000 to 20,000 TCR beta sequences at a false discovery rate of 0.05 in a later analysis. Linkage disequilibrium might explain the correlated functional status among segregating V segments, but an unknown experimental factor could not be excluded. According to a later genetic analysis, donors in an Asian-associated ancestry cluster had fewer N-insertions in productive TCRs than the approximately 700-donor mean. A later analysis reported that several top co-occurrence clusters appeared linked to parvovirus B19, influenza, CMV and Epstein-Barr virus. Cytomegalovirus status was reported to be diagnosed by the classifier with high specificity and sensitivity in both the original and validation cohorts. Assigning TCR associations to individual alleles was difficult when HLA alleles, especially DR and DQ, strongly co-occurred. Broadly in line with IMGT annotations, most TCR beta V segments showed up in productive rearrangements about 87% or about 30% of the time in an earlier analysis of several hundred of the donors. This cohort had only TCR beta chains sequenced, and the lack of alpha or paired-chain data limited which features could be detected.

The library came from the immunoSEQ multiplex PCR assay. For the multiplex PCR, a mixture combining 60 forward primers for TCR Vbeta segments and 13 reverse primers for TCR Jbeta segments was used. The CDR3 region of rearranged TCR beta genes was amplified from genomic DNA with a multiplex PCR assay. The amplified TCR beta libraries were sequenced on the Illumina HiSeq System as 87-base-pair reads. Per the original workflow: A later analysis tallied roughly 80 million unique TCR beta chains across the 666 repertoires, and around 9.9 million of those chains were shared by two or more donors. Raw reads were error-corrected and collapsed into unique sequences with a nearest-neighbor algorithm that merged closely related sequences to remove PCR and sequencing errors. To assign V, D and J gene segments, CDR3 sequences were aligned to IMGT reference sequences. For a sequence to be retained, a match of at least six nucleotides to both a V gene segment and a J gene segment was required. Rearrangements were classified as productive when the CDR3 lacked stop codons and remained in frame with V and J, and all other rearrangements were classified as non-productive. CDR3 was defined according to IMGT convention as the region running from the second conserved V-encoded cysteine to the conserved J-encoded phenylalanine. In an earlier analysis of just under 600 of the donors, sequences lacking an unambiguous match to a single V gene segment were excluded. An earlier analysis of a few hundred of the donors called V segments functional above 56.7% productive rearrangements and segregating when the between-donor standard deviation exceeded 5%. A statistical classification framework was built for diagnosing cytomegalovirus status from the catalog of TCR beta chain sequences. In a later analysis, V and J genes were assigned by comparing TCR nucleotide sequences against IMGT/GENE-DB human TR gene sequences. A later analysis assigned CDR3 sequences and most-parsimonious VDJ recombination scenarios with the TCRdist pipeline. In a later analysis, every TCR beta chain was defined by the combination of its CDR3 amino acid sequence and its V-gene family, and reads without a unique V-gene family were dropped. As a way to deal with suspected cross-contamination and a sequencing artifact, a later analysis dropped 500 to 700 nucleotide sequences that were highly shared and had low generation probability. A later analysis calculated a clonal expansion index for each public chain from normalized within-repertoire ranks of inferred template counts. Generation probabilities in a later analysis came from a VDJ recombination model fitted to out-of-frame rearrangements, and those results were checked against IGoR. Hypergeometric tests were used in a later analysis to score TCR-TCR, TCR-HLA and TCR-CMV co-occurrence, with a repertoire-size bias correction applied to the TCR pairs. In a later analysis, false discovery rates were estimated by permuting HLA or CMV assignments 20 times. A later analysis grouped co-occurring TCRs with DBSCAN, adding TCRdist sequence similarity when clustering within HLA-allele-positive subsets. Co-occurrence clustering excluded repertoires with fewer than 30,000 or more than 120,000 public chains, plus five with anomalous nucleotide sharing. TCRdb took over this immuneACCESS table, retaining in-frame rearrangements with V and J assigned. Such tables are incomplete; in checked studies, under half of the missing clones stem from an unresolved V gene, and the remainder is unexplained. V, J and clone size derive from that table, while D and trimming were established from the DNA sequence. This sample comprises over 200,000 clones, 60% to 80% of them detected only once. The ten most abundant clones make up over 1.5% of the sample.

Looking up the germline V gene (reference sequence) yields CDR1 DFQATT and CDR2 SNEGSKA. The CDR3 spans 10 residues, from the cysteine through the phenylalanine. Only the CDR3 region is kept as DNA, spanning 30 bases read in frame from base 1. The cohort comprised some 680 healthy bone marrow donors. At the time of sampling, all cohort members were nominally healthy, though unrecorded immune exposures were likely present. The donor was CMV seronegative and was included in the group of 352 seronegative cohort members. A peripheral blood sample was collected from each donor, and TCR beta sequencing was performed on peripheral blood mononuclear cells. Genomic DNA was extracted from the blood cell samples with the Qiagen DNeasy Blood Extraction Kit. A note on this clone: It has no known antigen specificity. No quality values exist for individual bases; no much larger clone is one base distant.

The chain joins TRBV20-1 to TRBJ1-2; no confident D gene assignment can be made. The sample consisted of PBMCs. The TCR sequence derives from a male donor in good health and CMV-seronegative. The CDR3 corresponds to CIIMGDGYTF. The DNA sequence is TGCATCATAATGGGAGATGGCTACACCTTC.